Sequencing of this T cell receptor beta chain was carried out in a study of CXCR4 blockade with PD-1 therapy in pancreatic cancer (dated by TCRdb to about 2019). For context, the study as a whole: The study analyzed resected pancreatic ductal adenocarcinoma using both multiplex immunohistochemistry and TCRbeta immunosequencing, alongside ex vivo slice culture that tested PD-1 and CXCR4 blockade. Two geographically distinct regions were TCR-sequenced from each of about six tumors to assess intratumoral heterogeneity. Study-wide findings and limitations: Tumors had clonal expansion, with a mean productive clonality of around 0.15 compared with about 0.048 in healthy blood, yet clonality showed no correlation with survival. A strong correlation was found between the frequency of an amino acid clone and the number of distinct nucleotide rearrangements encoding that clone, which suggests convergent selection driven by common tumor antigens. Only TCRbeta chains were sequenced, so true antigen-specificity overlap of convergent dominant clones remained unconfirmed pending paired alpha-beta single-cell sequencing.

Extracted DNA was used for immunosequencing of TCRbeta CDR3 regions with the immunoSEQ Assay at Adaptive Biotechnologies. As for the original processing: To measure the absolute abundance of each unique TCRbeta CDR3, the sequences were collapsed and filtered. Clonality was calculated as 1 minus Pielou's evenness, using only productive in-frame rearrangements. Regional overlap tracked the top 100 nucleotide rearrangements across paired samples, with Morisita index comparing paired versus unrelated samples. The immunoSEQ Rearrangement Details tool was used to assess convergence of nucleotide rearrangements onto identical amino acid sequences. TCRdb took this table from immuneACCESS and kept in-frame rearrangements with V and J called. Such tables lack part of the clones; where checked against another copy, unresolved V genes explain under half of the gap, and the rest is unexplained. D and trimming come from the DNA, and the V and J calls and clone size come from that table. Counted in this sample were about 2,700 clones; under 50% of them appeared once. The ten largest clones represent 5% to 7% of the sample.

As to this clone: What antigen it recognizes has not been identified. No base quality information exists; no much larger clone differs at one position.

The archived tumor blocks were obtained from patients to whom no neoadjuvant therapy had been administered before resection. In the preserved-tissue arm, the study used 30 surgical resection samples taken from 25 or so pancreatic ductal adenocarcinoma patients who had not previously been treated. DNA for the resection arm was extracted from ten 5-micron curls of FFPE tumor cut next to the multiplex immunohistochemistry slide. In the germline V gene, CDR1 corresponds to MDHEN and CDR2 to SYDVKM. Ends trimmed: V by 5 bases, J by 5 bases; bases unmatched to a gene: 10. From the cysteine up to the phenylalanine, the CDR3 has a length of 16 residues. Only the CDR3 region is kept as DNA, spanning 48 bases read in frame from base 1.

Recombination joined TRBV28 with TRBJ2-3, with 10 bases in between that match TRBD2. This TCR was recovered from a human donor with pancreatic ductal adenocarcinoma. Sequencing was done on a sample of tumor tissue. CDR3 sequence: CASSQRGGRSLDTQYF. The bases read TGTGCCAGCAGTCAGCGGGGGGGCCGGTCCTTAGATACGCAGTATTTT.